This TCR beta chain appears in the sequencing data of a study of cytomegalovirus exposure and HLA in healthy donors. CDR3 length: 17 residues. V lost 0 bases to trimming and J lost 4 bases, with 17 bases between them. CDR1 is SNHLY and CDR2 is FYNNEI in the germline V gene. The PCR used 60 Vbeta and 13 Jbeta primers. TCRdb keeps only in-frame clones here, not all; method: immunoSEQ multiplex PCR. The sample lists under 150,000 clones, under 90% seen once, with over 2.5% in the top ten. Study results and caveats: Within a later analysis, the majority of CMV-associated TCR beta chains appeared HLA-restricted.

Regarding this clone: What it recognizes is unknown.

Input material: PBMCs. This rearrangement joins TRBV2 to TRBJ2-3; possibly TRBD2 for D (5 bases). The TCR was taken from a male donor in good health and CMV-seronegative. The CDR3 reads CASSEALELEASDTQYF. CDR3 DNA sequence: TGTGCCAGCAGTGAAGCACTCGAACTAGAAGCATCAGATACGCAGTATTTT.